This TCR beta chain was observed in a study of blood T cell repertoires in COVID-19. At the level of the study: Specimens from acute and convalescent COVID-19 originated in the United States, Italy and Spain. Sources were T cells, B-cell-depleted T cells, or PBMCs; the material itself was cDNA or gDNA.

The CDR3 has 13 residues. CDR1 is SGHNT, CDR2 YENEEA, per germline. The J segment lost 8 bases and the V segment lost 1 base, leaving 4 bases of the junction unmatched. In the source study's methods: Amplified reference gene primers provided the basis for estimating nucleated cell counts. Libraries were prepared by immunoSEQ multiplex PCR; TCRdb keeps only in-frame clonotypes and omits some of them. That table furnishes V, J and clone size, whereas the DNA furnished D and trimming. This table has fewer than 400,000 clones, 85% appearing once. The chain recombines TRBV11-3 with TRBJ1-1; 7 bases are shared with TRBD1. Sequencing input: peripheral blood. The TCR sequence derives from a woman aged 18-30 years with acute or convalescent COVID-19. CDR3 sequence reads: CASSLGRDREAFF. The CDR3 DNA sequence: TGTGCCAGCAGCTTAGGCCGGGACAGAGAAGCTTTCTTT. Together with reference TRBV11-3 and TRBJ1-1, the CDR3 gives the full variable domain: EAGVVQSPRYKIIEKKQPVAFWCNPISGHNTLYWYLQNLGQGPELLIRYENEEAVDDSQLPKDRFSAERLKGVDSTLKIQPAELGDSAVYLCASSLGRDREAFFGQGTRLTVV.